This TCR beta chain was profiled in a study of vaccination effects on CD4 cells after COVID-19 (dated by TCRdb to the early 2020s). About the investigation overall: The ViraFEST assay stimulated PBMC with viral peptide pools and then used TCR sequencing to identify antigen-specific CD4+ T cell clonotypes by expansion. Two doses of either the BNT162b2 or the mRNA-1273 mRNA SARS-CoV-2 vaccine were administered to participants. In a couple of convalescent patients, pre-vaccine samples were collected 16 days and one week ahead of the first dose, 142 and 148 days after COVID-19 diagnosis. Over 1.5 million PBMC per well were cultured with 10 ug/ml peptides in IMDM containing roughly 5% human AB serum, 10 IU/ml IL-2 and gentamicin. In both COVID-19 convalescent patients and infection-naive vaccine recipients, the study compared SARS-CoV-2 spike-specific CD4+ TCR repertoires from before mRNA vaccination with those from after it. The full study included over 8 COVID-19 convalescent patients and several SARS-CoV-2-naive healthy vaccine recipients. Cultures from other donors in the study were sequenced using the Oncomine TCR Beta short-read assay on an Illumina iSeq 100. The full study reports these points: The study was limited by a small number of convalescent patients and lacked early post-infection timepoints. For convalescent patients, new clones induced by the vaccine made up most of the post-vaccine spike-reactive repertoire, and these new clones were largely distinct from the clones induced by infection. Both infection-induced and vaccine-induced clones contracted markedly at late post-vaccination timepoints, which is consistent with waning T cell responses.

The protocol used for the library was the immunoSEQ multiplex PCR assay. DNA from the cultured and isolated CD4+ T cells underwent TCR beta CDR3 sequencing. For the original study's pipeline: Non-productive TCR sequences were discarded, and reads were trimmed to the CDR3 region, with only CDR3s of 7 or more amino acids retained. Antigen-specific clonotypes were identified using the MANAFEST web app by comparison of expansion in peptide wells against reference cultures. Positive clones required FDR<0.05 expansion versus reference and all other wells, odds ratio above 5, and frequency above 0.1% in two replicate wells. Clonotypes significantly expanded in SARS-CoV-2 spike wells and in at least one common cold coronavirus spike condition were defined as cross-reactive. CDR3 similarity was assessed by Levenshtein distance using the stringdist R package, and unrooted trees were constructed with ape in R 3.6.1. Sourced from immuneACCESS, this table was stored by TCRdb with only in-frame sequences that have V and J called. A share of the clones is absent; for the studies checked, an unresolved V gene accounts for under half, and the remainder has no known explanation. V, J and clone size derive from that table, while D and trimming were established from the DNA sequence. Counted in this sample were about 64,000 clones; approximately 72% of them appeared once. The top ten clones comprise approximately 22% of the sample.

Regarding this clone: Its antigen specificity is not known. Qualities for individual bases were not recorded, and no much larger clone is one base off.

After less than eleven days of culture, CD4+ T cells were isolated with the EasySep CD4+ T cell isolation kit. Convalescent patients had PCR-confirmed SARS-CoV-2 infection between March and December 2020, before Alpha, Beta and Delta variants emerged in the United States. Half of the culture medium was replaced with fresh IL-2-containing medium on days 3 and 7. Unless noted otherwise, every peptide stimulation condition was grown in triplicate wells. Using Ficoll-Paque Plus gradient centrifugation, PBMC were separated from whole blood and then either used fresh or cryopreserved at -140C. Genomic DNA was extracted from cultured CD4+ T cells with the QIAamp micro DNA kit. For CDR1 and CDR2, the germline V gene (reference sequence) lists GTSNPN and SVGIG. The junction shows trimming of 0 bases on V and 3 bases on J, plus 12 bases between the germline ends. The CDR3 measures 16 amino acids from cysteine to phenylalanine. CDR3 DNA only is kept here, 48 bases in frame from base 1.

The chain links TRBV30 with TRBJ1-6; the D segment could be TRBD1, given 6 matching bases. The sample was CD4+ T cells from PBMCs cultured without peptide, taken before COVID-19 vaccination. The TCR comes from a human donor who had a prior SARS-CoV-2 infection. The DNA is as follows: TGTGCCTGGAGTGTAGGGGGGGCCAGCTATAATTCACCCCTCCACTTT. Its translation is CAWSVGGASYNSPLHF.